The 16 T cell receptor beta chains reported below all come from one sample, sequenced in a study of CD8 T cells in Susac syndrome (dated by TCRdb to about 2019). The receptor library was made with the immunoSEQ multiplex PCR assay. RNA was extracted with the RNeasy kit and roughly 0.5 to 1 ug was reverse transcribed using random hexamers. TCRdb reprocessed the public reads (quality trimming at Q25 with fastp, clone calling with MiXCR) and kept in-frame beta chains. Every entry covers one CDR3 protein and lists the most common genes and DNA from its rows. The sample contains 150,000 to 200,000 distinct CDR3 sequences, 90% to 95% of them found a single time. The ten largest clones represent over 0.11% of the sample. Sequenced: CD4+ T cells from PBMCs. These receptors all stem from a human donor in good health.

The genes are TRBV12-2 and TRBJ2-7; the table gives TRBD2 as D, unverified against the DNA. TRBV12-2 corresponds to a pseudogene. This CDR3 is built from 17 residues. In nucleotides, the CDR3 is TGTGCAAGTCGCTTAGCCGCCCTAGCGGGGGGAGTCAGCGAGCAGTACTTC. It encodes CASRLAALAGGVSEQYF.

DNA for the CDR3: TGTGCCAGCAACCTAGGGCTAGCGGGGAGGTACGAGCAGTACTTC. It codes for CASNLGLAGRYEQYF. The rearrangement uses TRBV28 and TRBJ2-7, with 9 bases matching TRBD2. The V gene end was trimmed by 7 bases and the J gene end by 4 bases; junction bases not matched to a gene: 11. Looked up from germline, CDR1 is MDHEN and CDR2 is SYDVKM. The CDR3 runs 15 residues.

The J gene is TRBJ2-7, the V gene TRBV15; no definite D call. V was cut by 4 bases and J by 1 base, with 8 bases left in between. Germline V CDR1 and CDR2: LNHNV, YYDKDF (reference sequence). The CDR3 is 13 residues long. The CDR3 protein is CATSKMESYEQYF. In DNA, the CDR3 is TGTGCCACCAGCAAGATGGAATCCTACGAGCAGTACTTC.

The chain has TRBV12-3 or TRBV12-4 and TRBJ1-1, with 7 nucleotides matching TRBD1. The CDR3 spans 15 residues. Trimming took 3 bases from V and 5 from J; bases not matched to a gene: 9. For the CDR3, the DNA is TGTGCCAGCAGTTTCTGGGAGGACAGGAGGACTGAAGCTTTCTTT. As protein: CASSFWEDRRTEAFF.

The V call is TRBV2, the J call TRBJ2-7; perhaps TRBD1 as D (5 bases). CDR3 length equals 15 residues. CDR1 and CDR2 (germline): SNHLY, FYNNEI. V was shortened by 3 bases and J by 0 bases, with 12 bases between the two germline ends. Written as DNA, the CDR3 is TGTGCCAGCAGTGACCCGACAGTGGGCTCCTACGAGCAGTACTTC. Residues: CASSDPTVGSYEQYF.

The chain links TRBV2 to TRBJ1-5; 7 nucleotides align to TRBD1. V gave up 6 bases and J gave up 2 bases; unmatched junction bases: 10. This CDR3 region has 16 residues. The germline V gene encodes CDR1 SNHLY and CDR2 FYNNEI. The CDR3 DNA is TGTGCCAGCAGACCCACAACAGGGGATGGCAATCAGCCCCAGCATTTT. Its protein is CASRPTTGDGNQPQHF.

J is TRBJ1-1 and V is TRBV5-1; a possible D gene is TRBD1 (5 bases). Germline V gene data show CDR1 as SGHRS and CDR2 as YFSETQ. V was shortened by 4 bases and J by 6 bases, with 16 bases between the two germline ends. The CDR3 spans 14 residues. CDR3 DNA sequence: TGCGCCAGCAGCGCGGGAGGGGCGGGGGCTGAAGCTTTCTTT. The encoded protein is CASSAGGAGAEAFF. The variable domain in full, with the rest retrieved from reference TRBV5-1 and TRBJ1-1, is KAGVTQTPRYLIKTRGQQVTLSCSPISGHRSVSWYQQTPGQGLQFLFEYFSETQRNKGNFPGRFSGRQFSNSRSEMNVSTLELGDSALYLCASSAGGAGAEAFFGQGTRLTVV.

DNA for the CDR3: TGTGCCACTGGACAGGAGACAGATACGCAGTATTTT. Amino acids: CATGQETDTQYF. V usage is TRBV5-8 and J usage is TRBJ2-3, with TRBD1 identical over 7 bases. V lost 9 bases to trimming and J lost 3 bases; unmatched junction nucleotides: 4. CDR1 is SGHTS, CDR2 YDEGEE, per germline. The CDR3 consists of 12 residues.

V is TRBV10-2 and J is TRBJ2-3; TRBD2 matches 9 bases. Germline V lookup: CDR1 WSHSY, CDR2 SAAADI. The CDR3 runs to 15 residues. With 2 bases clipped from V and 1 base from J, the junction kept 1 base outside the gene matches. CDR3 residues: CASSEPSGGTDTQYF. The CDR3 bases are TGCGCCAGCAGTGAGCCTAGCGGGGGCACAGATACGCAGTATTTT.

The chain has TRBV29-1 and TRBJ1-5; D may be TRBD1 (5 bases). Trimming shortened V by 6 bases and J by 1 base, and 22 bases separated the two germline ends. The CDR3 consists of 17 residues. CDR1 is SQVTM and CDR2 is ANQGSEA in the germline V gene. For the CDR3, the DNA is TGCAGCGTAGGTCTTAGGTCGGAGGGGCCAAGCAATCAGCCCCAGCATTTT. It is translated as CSVGLRSEGPSNQPQHF.

CDR3 sequence: CAITQGYEQYF. The CDR3 DNA reads as TGTGCCATTACCCAGGGCTACGAGCAGTACTTC. This chain uses TRBV2 with TRBJ2-7; maybe TRBD1 (5 bases). CDR1 is SNHLY and CDR2 is FYNNEI in the germline V gene. The CDR3 consists of 11 residues. Trimming pared 10 bases from V and 3 bases from J, leaving 10 bases between.

CDR3 sequence: CASSRGQSVDEQYF. For the CDR3, the DNA is TGTGCCAGCAGTCGCGGACAGAGTGTGGACGAGCAGTACTTC. The chain has TRBV6-1 and TRBJ2-7, with TRBD1 as a possible D gene (6 bases). Germline V CDR1 and CDR2: MNHNS, SASEGT. CDR3 length: 14 residues. Between the trimmed V and J ends, which lost 5 bases and 5 bases, there was a span of 16 bases.

The chain has TRBV29-1 and TRBJ2-7, with D uncertain. CDR3 length: 11 amino acids. V lost 7 bases and J lost 6, with 13 bases in between. Germline assignment: CDR1 SQVTM and CDR2 ANQGSEA. The CDR3 spells CSAGPVSEQYF. The CDR3 bases are TGCAGCGCTGGGCCGGTTAGCGAGCAGTACTTC.

V gene TRBV30 combines with J gene TRBJ2-1; D is unclear. The V gene lost 5 bases and the J gene lost 8 bases, with 10 bases spanning the gap. The CDR3 loop spans 11 amino acids. Germline V gives CDR1 GTSNPN, CDR2 SVGIG (reference sequence). The CDR3 bases are TGTGCCTGGGCTCAGGTAGATGAGCAGTTCTTC. Amino acids: CAWAQVDEQFF.

The rearrangement links TRBV18 to TRBJ1-6; TRBD1 is a possible D gene (6 bases). V shed 2 bases and J shed 7 bases, with 9 bases lying between them. Germline CDR1 KGHSH, CDR2 LQKENI. CDR3 length equals 14 residues. In DNA, the CDR3 is TGTGCCAGCTCACCAACAGGGCGAAATTCACCCCTCCACTTT. It yields the protein CASSPTGRNSPLHF.

The rearrangement uses TRBV15 and TRBJ2-5; D gene ambiguous. CDR3 length: 13 residues. The germline CDR1 and CDR2 sequences are LNHNV and YYDKDF (reference sequence). Trimming took 0 bases from V and 5 from J, leaving 7 bases between them. CDR3 loop: CATSRDTEETQYF. CDR3 sequence (DNA): TGTGCCACCAGCAGAGATACGGAGGAGACCCAGTACTTC.